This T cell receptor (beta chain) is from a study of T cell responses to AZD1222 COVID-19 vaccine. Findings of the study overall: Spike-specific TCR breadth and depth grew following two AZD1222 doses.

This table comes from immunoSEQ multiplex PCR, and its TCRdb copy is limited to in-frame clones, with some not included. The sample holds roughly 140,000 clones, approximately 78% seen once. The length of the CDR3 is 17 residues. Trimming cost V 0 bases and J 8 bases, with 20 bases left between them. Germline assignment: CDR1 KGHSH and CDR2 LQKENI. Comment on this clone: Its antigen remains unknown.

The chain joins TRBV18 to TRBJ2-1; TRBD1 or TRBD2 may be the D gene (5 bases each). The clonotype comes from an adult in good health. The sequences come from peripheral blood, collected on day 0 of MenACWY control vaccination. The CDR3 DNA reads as TGTGCCAGCTCACCACCGGTAAGGGGAGAAAGAGAGGATGAGCAGTTCTTC. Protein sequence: CASSPPVRGEREDEQFF.